The 29 T cell receptor beta chains in this list originate from one sample, sequenced in a study of blood T cell repertoires in COVID-19. Profiling relied on immunoSEQ multiplex PCR, and the TCRdb table lists in-frame clones only, not all of them. The table lists some 91,000 clones, 90% of them singletons. Sequenced: peripheral blood. The source of these receptors is a man aged 55 to 70 with acute or convalescent COVID-19.

The J gene is TRBJ1-5, the V gene TRBV3-1 (or the pseudogene TRBV3-2); the D is unclear. The CDR3 sequence is 12 residues long. The V end was cut by 0 bases, the J end by 9 bases, with 6 bases between. Germline CDR1 is LGHDT and CDR2 is YNNKEL (reference sequence). The CDR3 DNA reads TGTGCCAGCAGCCAAGAACGGGGGCCCCAGCATTTT. Translated: CASSQERGPQHF.

The J gene is TRBJ2-1, the V gene TRBV5-4, with D possibly TRBD2 on 6 matching bases. V lost 4 bases to trimming and J lost 2 bases, with 16 bases between them. CDR3 length equals 16 residues. Per germline, CDR1 SGHNT and CDR2 YYREEE (reference sequence). The CDR3 protein is CASSPRGGTTYNEQFF. CDR3 coding DNA: TGTGCCAGCAGCCCTAGGGGAGGCACGACCTACAATGAGCAGTTCTTC.

This clone was detected once. The chain links TRBV19 to TRBJ2-1; 7 nucleotides align to TRBD2. This CDR3 spans 16 amino acids. J lost 0 bases, V lost 5 bases, and 7 bases had no gene match. The germline V gene encodes CDR1 LNHDA and CDR2 SQIVND (reference sequence). The CDR3, as DNA: TGTGCCAGTAGTCCCTTAAGCGGGGCCTCCTACAATGAGCAGTTCTTC. It translates to CASSPLSGASYNEQFF.

The table lists this clone with a few counts. This chain connects TRBV3-1 (or the pseudogene TRBV3-2) to TRBJ2-7; D ambiguous. CDR1 is LGHDT and CDR2 is YNNKEL in the germline V gene (reference sequence). The CDR3 sequence is 13 residues long. Trimming shortened V by 0 bases and J by 3 bases, and 6 bases separated the two germline ends. CDR3 sequence: CASSQETGYEQYF. CDR3 sequence (DNA): TGTGCCAGCAGCCAAGAAACGGGCTACGAGCAGTACTTC.

DNA for the CDR3: TGCAGCGTGGACCCCCTAGCGGGGGACACAGATACGCAGTATTTT. Its translation is CSVDPLAGDTDTQYF. V gene TRBV29-1 combines with J gene TRBJ2-3; TRBD2 agrees at 10 bases. This CDR3 has 15 residues. V was pared by 6 bases and J by 2 bases, with 8 bases of the junction left unmatched. CDR1 is SQVTM, CDR2 ANQGSEA, per germline.

The genes are TRBV28 and TRBJ1-2; D gene ambiguous. V was pared by 5 bases and J by 4 bases, with 14 bases between. In germline, CDR1 is MDHEN, CDR2 SYDVKM. The length of the CDR3 is 14 residues. This CDR3 is CASSLEVRVYGYTF. As DNA, the CDR3 is TGTGCCAGCAGTCTAGAAGTGAGGGTCTATGGCTACACCTTC.

The rearrangement links TRBV6-1 to TRBJ1-4, with D perhaps matching TRBD1 (6 bases). This CDR3 is 16 amino acids long. From germline, CDR1 is MNHNS and CDR2 SASEGT. With 3 bases removed from V and 0 bases from J, the gap between germline ends came to 11 bases. CDR3 DNA: TGTGCCAGCAGTGATGACAGGCACGCAACTAATGAAAAACTGTTTTTT. Translated, it gives CASSDDRHATNEKLFF.

The chain is built from TRBV10-3 and TRBJ2-2, with 8 bases fitting TRBD1. This CDR3 is 17 amino acids long. After removal of 0 bases from V and 1 base from J, the junction contained 4 bases not matched to a gene. Per germline, CDR1 ENHRY and CDR2 SYGVKD. The DNA of the CDR3 is TGTGCCATCAGTGAGTCCCCCGGGACAGGGAACACCGGGGAGCTGTTTTTT. This translates into CAISESPGTGNTGELFF.

This chain uses TRBV11-2 with TRBJ2-5; TRBD1 aligns across 7 bases. Germline CDR1 is SGHAT and CDR2 is FQNNGV. The CDR3 spans 15 residues. V was clipped by 5 bases and J by 2 bases; unmatched bases: 8. The DNA for the CDR3 is TGTGCCAGCAGCCATCTGAGGGGGCGACAAGAGACCCAGTACTTC. Protein sequence: CASSHLRGRQETQYF.

The chain is built from TRBV15 and TRBJ1-4; the match to TRBD1 covers 9 bases. J was trimmed by 6 bases and V by 5 bases; bases with no gene match: 7. CDR1 and CDR2 from the germline V gene are LNHNV and YYDKDF (reference sequence). CDR3 length: 15 residues. CDR3 nucleotide sequence: TGTGCCACCAGCGGAACGGGACAGGGTTATGAAAAACTGTTTTTT. This encodes CATSGTGQGYEKLFF. Full variable domain (missing parts from reference TRBV15 and TRBJ1-4): DAMVIQNPRYQVTQFGKPVTLSCSQTLNHNVMYWYQQKSSQAPKLLFHYYDKDFNNEADTPDNFQSRRPNTSFCFLDIRSPGLGDTAMYLCATSGTGQGYEKLFFGSGTQLSVL.

The rearrangement uses TRBV5-5 and TRBJ2-1, with 9 bases matching TRBD2. V dropped 3 bases and J dropped 0; count of bases not matched to a gene: 4. The V gene's germline CDR1 is SGHKS and CDR2 YYEKEE (reference sequence). This CDR3 contains 16 residues. CDR3 nucleotides: TGTGCCAGCAGCTCGATGACTAGCGGCTCCTACAATGAGCAGTTCTTC. Its protein is CASSSMTSGSYNEQFF.

The chain recombines TRBV11-2 with TRBJ1-3; unclear D gene. The V gene's germline CDR1 is SGHAT and CDR2 FQNNGV. V lost 3 bases and J 4 bases, leaving 13 bases between the germline ends. The CDR3 extends over 15 amino acids. The CDR3 spells CASSFVVGNGNTIYF. CDR3 nucleotide sequence: TGTGCCAGCAGCTTCGTTGTGGGCAACGGAAACACCATATATTTT.

V is TRBV19 and J is TRBJ1-1; the D is unclear. This CDR3 contains 13 residues. Germline CDR1 is LNHDA and CDR2 is SQIVND (reference sequence). Trimming shortened V by 6 bases and J by 0 bases, and 8 bases separated the two germline ends. CDR3 DNA sequence: TGTGCCAGTAGCCCCCAGATGAACACTGAAGCTTTCTTT. Translating it yields CASSPQMNTEAFF.

The gene calls are TRBV2 and TRBJ2-1; TRBD2 aligns across 7 bases. The V segment lost 10 bases and the J segment 3 bases; nucleotides outside the gene matches: 6. The CDR3 totals 13 residues. Germline values: CDR1 SNHLY, CDR2 FYNNEI. The CDR3 region has the DNA TGTGCCACTTCGACGGGGGGCTACAATGAGCAGTTCTTC. Translation: CATSTGGYNEQFF.

The V and J genes are TRBV7-4 and TRBJ2-4; 15 bases line up with TRBD2. The germline gives CDR1 SGHVT, CDR2 SQSDAQ. V trimming: 4 bases; J trimming: 3 bases; junction bases outside the gene matches: 10. The CDR3 has 19 residues. This chain's CDR3 is CASSYDGLAGGPVKNIQYF. The CDR3 region has the DNA TGTGCCAGCAGCTACGACGGACTAGCGGGGGGGCCAGTCAAAAACATTCAGTACTTC.

J is TRBJ2-3 and V is TRBV15; possibly TRBD2 for D (6 bases). The CDR3 contains 16 residues. The V gene's germline CDR1 is LNHNV and CDR2 YYDKDF (reference sequence). Trimming pared 3 bases from V and 0 bases from J, leaving 13 bases between. DNA of the CDR3: TGTGCCACCAGCAGGGGGACTGCGCAAAGCACAGATACGCAGTATTTT. Its translation is CATSRGTAQSTDTQYF.

V and J are TRBV19 and TRBJ1-6; 7 positions agree with TRBD1. V dropped 1 base and J dropped 9; count of bases not matched to a gene: 12. The CDR3 loop spans 17 amino acids. Per germline, CDR1 LNHDA and CDR2 SQIVND (reference sequence). The chain's CDR3 is CASSIGIRTGTGSPLHF. The CDR3 nucleotides read TGTGCCAGTAGTATAGGGATCCGGACAGGTACTGGTTCACCCCTCCACTTT.

J is TRBJ1-4 and V is TRBV18; 8 bases map to TRBD1. From germline, CDR1 is KGHSH and CDR2 LQKENI. The CDR3 has 16 residues. After removal of 3 bases from V and 3 bases from J, the junction contained 6 bases not matched to a gene. CDR3 in DNA: TGTGCCAGCTCACCGACTCAGGGGGCCCCTAATGAAAAACTGTTTTTT. It encodes CASSPTQGAPNEKLFF.

Only one count was recorded for this clone. The chain joins TRBV4-1 to TRBJ1-1; D is possibly TRBD1 (5 bases). This CDR3 is 14 amino acids long. Trimming pared 4 bases from V and 0 bases from J, leaving 9 bases between. Germline V gives CDR1 MGHRA, CDR2 YSYEKL. The CDR3 DNA is TGCGCCAGCAGCCCGCCAGGGATGAACACTGAAGCTTTCTTT. As protein: CASSPPGMNTEAFF.

V is TRBV20-1 and J is TRBJ1-2; no clear D. Germline assignment: CDR1 DFQATT and CDR2 SNEGSKA (reference sequence). This CDR3 region has 11 residues. The V end lost 4 bases, the J end lost 4 bases, and 7 bases lay between the germline ends. CDR3: CSAIAVYGYTF. The CDR3 nucleotides are TGCAGTGCTATAGCGGTCTATGGCTACACCTTC.

This clone was observed a single time. The chain employs TRBV9 and TRBJ1-3; D not resolved. Germline CDR1 reads SGDLS; CDR2 reads YYNGEE. The length of the CDR3 is 16 residues. The ends were cut back, 0 bases at V and 0 bases at J, with 10 bases in the middle. As DNA, the CDR3 is TGTGCCAGCAGCGTAGACAATACCCGCTCTGGAAACACCATATATTTT. Protein: CASSVDNTRSGNTIYF. Using reference TRBV9 and TRBJ1-3 for the parts outside the CDR3, the full variable domain is DSGVTQTPKHLITATGQRVTLRCSPRSGDLSVYWYQQSLDQGLQFLIQYYNGEERAKGNILERFSAQQFPDLHSELNLSSLELGDSALYFCASSVDNTRSGNTIYFGEGSWLTVV.

To note about this clone: This specimen includes other DNA sequences encoding the same CDR3. The chain joins TRBV27 to TRBJ1-5; no clear D. The germline gives CDR1 MNHEY, CDR2 SMNVEV (reference sequence). Trimming pared 3 bases from V and 3 bases from J, leaving 9 bases between. The CDR3 length is 14 residues. CDR3 protein: CASSFTGNNQPQHF. The CDR3 DNA follows: TGTGCCAGCAGTTTCACCGGGAACAATCAGCCCCAGCATTTT.

The rearrangement joins TRBV18 to TRBJ1-2, with 8 bases lining up with TRBD1. The germline V gene encodes CDR1 KGHSH and CDR2 LQKENI. CDR3 length: 14 residues. J gave up 8 bases and V 2 bases, and 7 bases lay outside the gene matches. As DNA, the CDR3 is TGTGCCAGCTCACCAATTGGGACAGGCGGAGGCTACACCTTC. This sequence encodes CASSPIGTGGGYTF.

The chain recombines TRBV6-5 with TRBJ1-4; no clear D gene. The V end was cut by 2 bases, the J end by 2 bases, with 9 bases between. From germline, CDR1 is MNHEY and CDR2 SVGAGI. The CDR3 loop spans 15 amino acids. DNA for the CDR3: TGTGCCAGCAGTTACCGGGGTCTTACTAATGAAAAACTGTTTTTT. Protein sequence: CASSYRGLTNEKLFF.

The chain is built from TRBV5-5 and TRBJ1-2, with TRBD1 identical over 9 bases. Germline V gene sequence: CDR1 SGHKS, CDR2 YYEKEE (reference sequence). J lost 2 bases, V lost 3 bases, and 2 bases had no gene match. This CDR3 comprises 14 residues. CDR3 residues: CASSWTGENYGYTF. DNA of the CDR3: TGTGCCAGCAGCTGGACAGGGGAAAACTATGGCTACACCTTC.

The chain joins TRBV5-1 to TRBJ1-2; 8 nucleotides align to TRBD1. J was trimmed by 6 bases and V by 0 bases; bases with no gene match: 4. CDR3 size: 14 residues. Germline assignment: CDR1 SGHRS and CDR2 YFSETQ. The CDR3: CASSLADRGDGYTF. The CDR3 DNA sequence: TGCGCCAGCAGCTTGGCCGACAGGGGTGATGGCTACACCTTC.

Written as DNA, the CDR3 is TGCGCCAGCAGAGGGGACAGGGGATTTGGTGAAGCTTTCTTT. It codes for CASRGDRGFGEAFF. The rearrangement uses TRBV10-2 and TRBJ1-1; 10 nucleotides line up with TRBD1. The ends lost 6 bases at V and 7 bases at J; junction bases unmatched: 8. Germline assignment: CDR1 WSHSY and CDR2 SAAADI. This CDR3 is 14 amino acids long.

In DNA, the CDR3 is TGTGCCAGCAGCCCAACGGGGGGAAGCACAGATACGCAGTATTTT. Its translation: CASSPTGGSTDTQYF. V is TRBV5-6 and J is TRBJ2-3; 7 bases match TRBD2. CDR1 is SGHDT, CDR2 YYEEEE, per germline. This CDR3 has 15 residues. Germline trimming cut 4 bases from V and 0 bases from J; bases unmatched to any gene: 5.

The count of this clone is one. The CDR3 sequence: CASSAGHLYNSPLHF. DNA of the CDR3: TGTGCCAGCAGCGCAGGACACCTATATAATTCACCCCTCCACTTT. This rearrangement joins TRBV6-2 or TRBV6-3 to TRBJ1-6; D is perhaps TRBD1 (5 bases). The CDR3 runs 15 residues. Trimming took 6 bases from V and 4 from J, leaving 13 bases between them. Germline CDR1 MNHEY, CDR2 SVGEGT.